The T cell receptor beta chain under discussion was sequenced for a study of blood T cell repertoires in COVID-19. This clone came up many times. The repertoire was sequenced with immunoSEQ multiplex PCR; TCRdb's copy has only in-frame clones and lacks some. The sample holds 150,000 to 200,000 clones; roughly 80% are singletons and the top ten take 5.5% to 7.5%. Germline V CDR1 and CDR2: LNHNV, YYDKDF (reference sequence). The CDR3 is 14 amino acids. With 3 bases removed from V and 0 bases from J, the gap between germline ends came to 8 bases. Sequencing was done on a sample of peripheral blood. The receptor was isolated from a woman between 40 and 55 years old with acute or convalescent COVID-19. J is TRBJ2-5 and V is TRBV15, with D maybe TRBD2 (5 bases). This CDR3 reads CATSRHGNQETQYF. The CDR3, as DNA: TGTGCCACCAGCAGGCACGGGAACCAAGAGACCCAGTACTTC. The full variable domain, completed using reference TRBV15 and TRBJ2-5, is DAMVIQNPRYQVTQFGKPVTLSCSQTLNHNVMYWYQQKSSQAPKLLFHYYDKDFNNEADTPDNFQSRRPNTSFCFLDIRSPGLGDTAMYLCATSRHGNQETQYFGPGTRLLVL.